The 30 T cell receptor beta chains presented below share a single source sample, sequenced in a study of blood T cells in healthy people across ages. A second PCR, run for about 7 to 11 cycles, used a sample-barcoded 5' primer plus a J-beta primer mix. TCRdb re-called the 5' RACE reads through MiXCR, storing one row per CDR3 protein. This table has 780,000 or so distinct CDR3 sequences, 20% to 30% appearing once. The sample was also reused in another study, on T cells of mothers and their children.

The sample taken for sequencing was blood. The source of these receptors is a boy between 10 and 17 years old in good health.

This clonotype was seen more than once but under ten times. The chain combines TRBV20-1 with TRBJ1-2; D perhaps matches TRBD1 (5 bases). Trimming took off 6 bases at V and 4 bases at J, with 15 bases between the two ends. The CDR3 extends over 13 amino acids. Germline assignment: CDR1 DFQATT and CDR2 SNEGSKA (reference sequence). CDR3 in DNA: TGCAGTGCCGCCACTCGGGGCGGCTATGGCTACACCTTC. It encodes CSAATRGGYGYTF.

This sequence joins TRBV12-5 and TRBJ2-1; D is ambiguous. Germline CDR1 is LGHNT and CDR2 is FRNRAP. This CDR3 has 13 residues. V lost 1 base to trimming and J lost 7 bases, with 8 bases between them. The DNA of the CDR3 is TGTGCTAGTGGTTTGGGTCCTTTAAATGAGCAGTTCTTC. Residues: CASGLGPLNEQFF.

This clonotype showed up just a few times. This rearrangement joins TRBV4-1 to TRBJ1-5; 7 bases agree with TRBD1. The germline V gene encodes CDR1 MGHRA and CDR2 YSYEKL. This CDR3 comprises 15 residues. V shed 4 bases and J 3 bases; nucleotides not matched to a gene: 6. CDR3 bases: TGCGCCAGCAGCCCGGGACAGTTGACCAATCAGCCCCAGCATTTT. It encodes CASSPGQLTNQPQHF.

As concerns this clonotype: One end of the junction fails to match germline, which may point to a read error. The V gene is TRBV13, the J gene TRBJ2-5, with no clear D. The DNA end is more similar to TRBJ2-7, so the J call may be wrong. Germline values: CDR1 PRHDT, CDR2 FYEKMQ (reference sequence). This CDR3 contains 12 residues. The CDR3 here is CACSVGRNEQYF. As DNA, the CDR3 is TGTGCCTGCAGCGTTGGACGGAACGAGCAGTACTTC.

This clonotype was recorded a few times. The J gene is TRBJ1-1, the V gene TRBV20-1; D uncertain. The CDR3 loop spans 14 amino acids. Trimming removed 0 bases from V and 4 bases from J, with 12 bases in between. Germline V CDR1 and CDR2: DFQATT, SNEGSKA (reference sequence). CDR3 protein: CSARDLEGFTEAFF. The DNA of the CDR3 is TGCAGTGCTAGAGATCTGGAGGGTTTCACTGAAGCTTTCTTT.

This clonotype has only a few counts. The gene calls are TRBV12-3 or TRBV12-4 and TRBJ2-1, with 10 positions matching TRBD2. Trimming at V came to 3 bases and at J to 10 bases, leaving 12 bases not matched to a gene. CDR3 length: 16 residues. CDR3: CASSFPSSGGDGEQFF. The DNA of the CDR3 is TGTGCCAGCAGTTTTCCCTCTAGCGGGGGTGACGGGGAGCAGTTCTTC.

This clonotype was seen a few times. This rearrangement joins TRBV5-1 to TRBJ2-2, with D maybe TRBD1 (5 bases). The CDR3 spans 15 residues. The V and J ends lost 2 bases and 4 bases respectively, with 12 bases between them. Germline V lookup: CDR1 SGHRS, CDR2 YFSETQ. CDR3 region: CASSFVEQGTGELFF. CDR3 sequence (DNA): TGCGCCAGCAGCTTCGTCGAGCAGGGCACCGGGGAGCTGTTTTTT.

The chain recombines TRBV5-1 with TRBJ2-1; TRBD2 agrees at 9 bases. Germline-derived CDR1 and CDR2 are SGHRS and YFSETQ. The CDR3 extends over 16 amino acids. V shed 0 bases and J 3 bases; nucleotides not matched to a gene: 4. CDR3 DNA: TGCGCCAGCAGCTTGGCCGGACTAGCGAACTACAATGAGCAGTTCTTC. Encoded protein: CASSLAGLANYNEQFF.

The chain uses TRBV28 and TRBJ2-5, with 7 bases that match TRBD1. CDR1 and CDR2 from the germline V gene are MDHEN and SYDVKM. V trimming: 10 bases; J trimming: 13 bases; junction bases outside the gene matches: 15. The CDR3 has 12 amino acids. The CDR3 protein is CATGQAVRGAYF. CDR3 DNA sequence: TGTGCCACAGGACAGGCTGTTCGGGGCGCGTACTTC.

In this sample, this clonotype turned up a few times. The gene calls are TRBV6-6 and TRBJ1-4; D gene ambiguous. Germline V gene data show CDR1 as MNHNY and CDR2 as SVGAGI (reference sequence). The length of the CDR3 is 11 residues. V lost 1 base and J lost 8, with 2 bases in between. The CDR3 sequence: CASSYFEKLFF. The CDR3 nucleotides are TGTGCCAGCAGTTACTTCGAAAAACTGTTTTTT.

This clonotype has only a few counts. The chain recombines TRBV6-2 or TRBV6-3 with TRBJ2-7; D is perhaps TRBD1 or TRBD2 (6 bases each). Matching the DNA end better, TRBJ2-1 makes the J call doubtful. The germline CDR1 and CDR2 sequences are MNHEY and SVGEGT. CDR3 length: 14 residues. CDR3 nucleotides: TGTGCCAGCAGTATCGGCGGGACATACAATGAGCAGTTCTTC. It translates to CASSIGGTYNEQFF.

This rearrangement joins TRBV12-3 or TRBV12-4 to TRBJ2-3; D perhaps matches TRBD2 (6 bases). The CDR3 length is 16 residues. Between the trimmed V and J ends, which lost 3 bases and 13 bases, there was a span of 26 bases. CDR3 bases: TGTGCCAGCAGTTTGGGACTCGCGGTTAGCACAGATGCGGAGTATTTT. Translating it yields CASSLGLAVSTDAEYF.

The gene calls are TRBV4-2 and TRBJ2-7, with 15 bases that match TRBD2. The germline V gene has CDR1 LGHNA and CDR2 YNFKEQ. The V gene end was trimmed by 4 bases and the J gene end by 6 bases; junction bases not matched to a gene: 4. There are 15 residues in the CDR3. CDR3 region: CASSPEGLAGGEQYF. The CDR3 nucleotides are TGTGCCAGCAGCCCCGAGGGACTAGCGGGAGGCGAGCAGTACTTC.

This clonotype was seen once. The chain recombines TRBV28 with TRBJ2-1; D is unresolved. CDR3 length: 13 amino acids. Germline V gene lookup returns CDR1 MDHEN and CDR2 SYDVKM. The V end was cut by 6 bases, the J end by 6 bases, with 12 bases between. This CDR3 reads CASRGRKGNEQFF. CDR3 sequence (DNA): TGTGCCAGCAGAGGAAGGAAAGGCAATGAGCAGTTCTTC.

This clonotype was observed at least ten times. The chain carries TRBV2 and TRBJ2-7, with 9 bases matching TRBD2. From germline, CDR1 is SNHLY and CDR2 FYNNEI. The CDR3 is made up of 13 amino acids. After removal of 6 bases from V and 7 bases from J, the junction contained 7 bases not matched to a gene. The CDR3, as DNA: TGTGCCAGCAGGGAGCGGGGGGCGAGTGAGCAGTACTTC. Translated, it gives CASRERGASEQYF.

This clonotype was seen a few times. This chain connects TRBV6-5 to TRBJ2-2, with TRBD2 identical over 14 bases. Germline trimming cut 0 bases from V and 0 bases from J; bases unmatched to any gene: 6. The length of the CDR3 is 20 residues. Germline CDR1 reads MNHEY; CDR2 reads SVGAGI. This chain's CDR3 is CASSYSPGLAGDANTGELFF. The CDR3 DNA is TGTGCCAGCAGTTACTCCCCGGGACTAGCGGGGGACGCGAACACCGGGGAGCTGTTTTTT.

This clonotype was detected a few times. The rearrangement links TRBV28 to TRBJ1-4; 9 nucleotides line up with TRBD1. CDR1 and CDR2 (germline): MDHEN, SYDVKM. V lost 5 bases to trimming and J lost 8 bases; unmatched junction nucleotides: 9. This CDR3 region has 15 residues. This CDR3 is CASSQNRGQTEKLFF. DNA for the CDR3: TGTGCCAGCAGTCAAAACAGGGGGCAGACCGAAAAACTGTTTTTT.

This chain joins TRBV5-1 and TRBJ2-1; TRBD1 matches 8 bases. V shed 0 bases, J shed 4 bases, and the junction held 6 bases outside the gene matches. Germline values: CDR1 SGHRS, CDR2 YFSETQ. The CDR3 is 16 residues long. The CDR3 region has the DNA TGCGCCAGCAGCTTGGGGGACAGGCTGTTATACAATGAGCAGTTCTTC. Its protein product is CASSLGDRLLYNEQFF.

This clonotype has only a few counts. The J gene is TRBJ2-1, the V gene TRBV4-3; no clear D gene. With 0 bases removed from V and 9 bases from J, the gap between germline ends came to 9 bases. This CDR3 is built from 13 residues. Germline V gene data show CDR1 as LGHNA and CDR2 as YSLEER. The CDR3 nucleotides read TGCGCCAGCAGCCAAGATTCCGGTGTTGAGCAGTTCTTC. It codes for CASSQDSGVEQFF.

This clonotype showed up just once. The CDR3 is CSAPIDRGPHSYNEQFF. DNA for the CDR3: TGCAGTGCTCCGATAGACAGGGGCCCGCACTCCTACAATGAGCAGTTCTTC. This chain links TRBV20-1 with TRBJ2-1, with 8 bases aligning to TRBD1. CDR1 is DFQATT and CDR2 is SNEGSKA in the germline V gene (reference sequence). The trim removed 5 bases at V and 0 bases at J, leaving 12 bases unmatched. The CDR3 consists of 17 residues.

This clonotype has just one count. The chain recombines TRBV20-1 with TRBJ2-5; TRBD2 aligns across 12 bases. The DNA end lines up better with TRBJ2-7; the J call may be wrong. The germline CDR1 and CDR2 sequences are DFQATT and SNEGSKA (reference sequence). The CDR3 is 15 residues long. For the CDR3, the DNA is TGCAGTGCTAGACTCCGACTAGCGGGAGCCTACGAGCAGTACTTC. This gives the protein CSARLRLAGAYEQYF.

This clonotype has only a few counts. This chain connects TRBV19 to TRBJ1-4; 9 positions match TRBD1. Germline-derived CDR1 and CDR2 are LNHDA and SQIVND (reference sequence). The CDR3 length is 17 residues. The trim removed 6 bases at V and 1 base at J, leaving 9 bases unmatched. CDR3 sequence: CASRGTGTGRTNEKLFF. DNA for the CDR3: TGTGCCAGTAGGGGGACAGGGACAGGCCGAACTAATGAAAAACTGTTTTTT.

In its sample, this clonotype was seen a few times. The chain employs TRBV20-1 and TRBJ1-2; possible D gene TRBD1, 6 bases. The CDR3 is made up of 15 amino acids. V was trimmed by 5 bases and J by 3 bases, leaving 19 bases between them. Germline assignment: CDR1 DFQATT and CDR2 SNEGSKA (reference sequence). The CDR3 coding sequence is TGCAGTGCTCGAATCCCCCGGACAGTTTACTATGGCTACACCTTC. It is translated as CSARIPRTVYYGYTF.

This sequence joins TRBV7-9 and TRBJ2-5; the D gene is possibly TRBD2 (5 bases). Trimming removed 4 bases at V and 5 bases at J, with 14 bases between. This CDR3 region has 14 residues. In germline, CDR1 is SEHNR, CDR2 FQNEAQ (reference sequence). For the CDR3, the DNA is TGTGCCAGCAGCTCACGTGACGAGCGGGAGACCCAGTACTTC. Protein sequence: CASSSRDERETQYF.

This clonotype was counted between two and nine times. This rearrangement joins TRBV28 to TRBJ1-3; a possible D gene is TRBD1 (6 bases). The germline V and J ends were trimmed by 6 bases and 0 bases, with 21 bases remaining between them. CDR1 is MDHEN and CDR2 is SYDVKM in the germline V gene. This CDR3 is 18 amino acids long. CDR3 in amino acids: CASSSPGHGQTSGNTIYF. DNA of the CDR3: TGTGCCAGCAGCTCACCGGGACATGGACAGACCTCTGGAAACACCATATATTTT.

This chain uses TRBV6-2 or TRBV6-3 with TRBJ2-5; TRBD2 aligns across 7 bases. In germline, CDR1 is MNHEY, CDR2 SVGEGT. J gave up 4 bases and V 1 base, and 9 bases lay outside the gene matches. This CDR3 spans 16 amino acids. CDR3 sequence reads: CASSYYNGLERETQYF. Written as DNA, the CDR3 is TGTGCCAGCAGTTACTACAACGGACTAGAGCGAGAGACCCAGTACTTC.

This clonotype came up once. V is TRBV29-1 and J is TRBJ2-1; 12 bases match TRBD2. Unmatched junction bases numbered 4, after V lost 5 bases and J lost 2 bases. The CDR3 sequence is 15 residues long. Germline CDR1 SQVTM, CDR2 ANQGSEA. The CDR3 protein is CSVPASGGAYNEQFF. CDR3 nucleotides: TGCAGCGTTCCCGCTAGCGGGGGGGCCTACAATGAGCAGTTCTTC.

The rearrangement links TRBV11-2 to TRBJ1-4; no reliable D call. The V end lost 4 bases, the J end lost 4 bases, and 13 bases lay between the germline ends. The CDR3 spans 15 residues. Germline CDR1 SGHAT, CDR2 FQNNGV. The CDR3 sequence is CASSSGRAFNEKLFF. The CDR3 nucleotides are TGTGCCAGCAGCTCCGGACGGGCCTTTAATGAAAAACTGTTTTTT.

The V gene is TRBV20-1, the J gene TRBJ1-2; the D gene is possibly TRBD1 (5 bases). Looked up from germline, CDR1 is DFQATT and CDR2 is SNEGSKA (reference sequence). V lost 3 bases and J 4 bases, leaving 15 bases between the germline ends. This CDR3 spans 14 amino acids. Here the CDR3 reads CSASGLPGGYGYTF. The CDR3 region has the DNA TGCAGTGCTAGTGGACTGCCCGGGGGCTATGGCTACACCTTC.

The sample holds a few counts of this clonotype. This chain uses TRBV4-3 with TRBJ2-2; 7 positions match TRBD1. V shed 0 bases, J shed 3 bases, and the junction held 1 base outside the gene matches. The CDR3 totals 15 residues. Germline V gene data show CDR1 as LGHNA and CDR2 as YSLEER. CDR3 sequence: CASSQDRGYTGELFF. Written as DNA, the CDR3 is TGCGCCAGCAGCCAAGACAGGGGGTACACCGGGGAGCTGTTTTTT.